A selection of T cell receptor beta chains follows, all from one sample in a study of OX40 agonist ivuxolimab in advanced cancers. Profiled with immunoSEQ multiplex PCR; TCRdb holds only in-frame clones, not every one. The sample shows around 78,000 clones, 80% to 90% of them seen only once. The sequences come from CD4+ or CD8+ T cells sorted from blood, collected in a trial of the OX40 agonist ivuxolimab. All receptors derive from an adult with an advanced solid tumor such as melanoma, head and neck, liver or kidney cancer. Both conserved end residues are trimmed from each CDR3.

v_gene: TRBV4-2
j_gene: TRBJ2-3
CDR3aa: ASSQEASGDTQY

v_gene: TRBV15
j_gene: TRBJ2-2
CDR3aa: ATSRSTANTGELF

v_gene: TRBV7-9
j_gene: TRBJ1-2
CDR3aa: ASSFGGFNYGYT

v_gene: TRBV5-4
j_gene: TRBJ2-7
CDR3aa: ASSSGSSYEQY

v_gene: TRBV9
j_gene: TRBJ2-2
CDR3aa: ASSVEVAGAIGELF

v_gene: TRBV6-5
j_gene: TRBJ1-2
CDR3aa: ASSYSGQGLFYGYT

v_gene: TRBV4-1
j_gene: TRBJ2-3
CDR3aa: ASSQLDLISTDTQY

v_gene: TRBV6-6
j_gene: TRBJ1-5
CDR3aa: ASSTSSNQPQH

v_gene: TRBV19
j_gene: TRBJ2-1
CDR3aa: ASSSWTAYNEQF

v_gene: TRBV5-1
j_gene: TRBJ2-7
CDR3aa: ASSTNSGSDSYEQY

v_gene: TRBV16
j_gene: TRBJ2-7
CDR3aa: ASSQLPRGNYEQY

v_gene: TRBV5-1
j_gene: TRBJ2-5
CDR3aa: ASSLEGTSGSWETQY

v_gene: TRBV14
j_gene: TRBJ2-3
CDR3aa: ASSQVVAGAGPDTQY

v_gene: TRBV5-1
j_gene: TRBJ2-7
CDR3aa: ASSLGPGATYEQY

v_gene: TRBV5-1
j_gene: TRBJ2-1
CDR3aa: ASSLNYEQF

v_gene: TRBV11-2
j_gene: TRBJ2-7
CDR3aa: ASSEKPGTSISYEQY

v_gene: TRBV23-1
j_gene: TRBJ1-2
CDR3aa: ASSQCARGNGYT

v_gene: TRBV25-1
j_gene: TRBJ1-2
CDR3aa: ASSPNVAVNYGYT

v_gene: TRBV5-1
j_gene: TRBJ1-3
CDR3aa: ASSLGDRTGNTIY

v_gene: TRBV5-1
j_gene: TRBJ1-5
CDR3aa: ASRAGTNQPQH

v_gene: TRBV18
j_gene: TRBJ1-2
CDR3aa: ASSADGPNYGYT

v_gene: TRBV28
j_gene: TRBJ2-1
CDR3aa: ASDASGSGDEQF

v_gene: TRBV18
j_gene: TRBJ2-2
CDR3aa: ASSRQGPNTGELF

v_gene: TRBV4-1
j_gene: TRBJ1-2
CDR3aa: ASSQDRATWDRGYT

v_gene: TRBV15
j_gene: TRBJ2-7
CDR3aa: ATSEKREDYEQY

v_gene: TRBV19
j_gene: TRBJ2-1
CDR3aa: ASSTWASPSLNEQF

v_gene: TRBV4-2
j_gene: TRBJ2-1
CDR3aa: ASSPRAGDANEQF

v_gene: TRBV18
j_gene: TRBJ1-2
CDR3aa: ASSPVHSPDNYGYT

v_gene: TRBV14
j_gene: TRBJ2-7
CDR3aa: ASSLGQGAREQY

v_gene: TRBV7-9
j_gene: TRBJ1-4
CDR3aa: ASRAVTGGEKLF

v_gene: TRBV7-9
j_gene: TRBJ2-6
CDR3aa: ASSLARSPGANVLT

v_gene: TRBV5-8
j_gene: TRBJ2-5
CDR3aa: ASSRDREETQY

v_gene: TRBV19
j_gene: TRBJ2-1
CDR3aa: ASSISVGGNEQF

v_gene: TRBV30
j_gene: TRBJ2-7
CDR3aa: AWSVRDSFPEQY

v_gene: TRBV6-6
j_gene: TRBJ1-6
CDR3aa: ASGQGRSSPLH

v_gene: TRBV7-7
j_gene: TRBJ2-5
CDR3aa: ASSSGRLVGAQTQY

v_gene: TRBV9
j_gene: TRBJ1-2
CDR3aa: ASSLSGQPIYGYT

v_gene: TRBV4-2
j_gene: TRBJ1-1
CDR3aa: ASSQDSGGTEAF

v_gene: TRBV27
j_gene: TRBJ1-5
CDR3aa: ASSLRGGDQPQH

v_gene: TRBV28
j_gene: TRBJ1-1
CDR3aa: ASSLLASEAF

v_gene: TRBV5-6
j_gene: TRBJ1-3
CDR3aa: ASSLGQGLPGNTIY

v_gene: TRBV4-1
j_gene: TRBJ2-4
CDR3aa: ASSQDQGGSGTGAKNIQY

v_gene: TRBV7-9
j_gene: TRBJ1-3
CDR3aa: ASSLTYSGNTIY

v_gene: TRBV21-1
j_gene: TRBJ1-4
CDR3aa: ASSQEMVGREEEKLF

v_gene: TRBV10-2
j_gene: TRBJ2-1
CDR3aa: ASRVAGGPSSEQF

v_gene: TRBV19
j_gene: TRBJ1-5
CDR3aa: ASSISTVGQPQH

v_gene: TRBV27
j_gene: TRBJ2-5
CDR3aa: ASSRQWQETQY

v_gene: TRBV6-4
j_gene: TRBJ2-3
CDR3aa: ASSPNTGGADTQY

v_gene: TRBV6-5
j_gene: TRBJ2-7
CDR3aa: ASTAGTGDNEQY

v_gene: TRBV7-9
j_gene: TRBJ1-2
CDR3aa: ASSLDRGPRDGYGYT

v_gene: TRBV6-5
j_gene: TRBJ2-5
CDR3aa: ASSYRTAKETQY

v_gene: TRBV6-1
j_gene: TRBJ1-2
CDR3aa: ASSETGSGIYGYT

v_gene: TRBV4-2
j_gene: TRBJ1-2
CDR3aa: ASSLEGTERPSGYT

v_gene: TRBV5-5
j_gene: TRBJ1-2
CDR3aa: ASSFGDGSGYT